This T cell receptor (beta chain) stems from a study of T cell responses to AZD1222 COVID-19 vaccine. Across the study: Second doses at about 4 or about 12 weeks were pooled. Whole-study results and caveats: Seropositive status at baseline applied to only six AZD1222 recipients. The donors showed a predominance of white British ancestry and of females, with possible underestimation of clonal diversity.

The method was immunoSEQ multiplex PCR; TCRdb's version includes in-frame clones alone and lacks a portion of them. Seen here are around 180,000 clones, approximately 90% observed once, and the top ten hold 6.9%. This CDR3 comprises 15 residues. V was shortened by 2 bases and J by 5 bases, with 15 bases between the two germline ends. Per the germline V gene, CDR1 is MNHNS and CDR2 is SASEGT. A word on this clone: The antigen remains undetermined.

The chain is built from TRBV6-1 and TRBJ2-5; D may be TRBD2 (7 bases). The specimen comprised peripheral blood, sampled on day 0 of AZD1222 vaccination. This receptor was obtained from an adult in good health. In nucleotides, the CDR3 is TGTGCCAGCAGTGAACAAGTCGGGGGGCGTGAGACCCAGTACTTC. Its translation is CASSEQVGGRETQYF.